The clone carrying this T cell receptor beta chain was observed a few times. The sample comes from a study of T cell repertoires in cytomegalovirus infection. MiXCR was run by TCRdb on the reads, yielding one entry per CDR3 protein. The data hold 350,000 to 450,000 distinct CDR3 sequences, with roughly 20% observed a single time. The V and J ends lost 3 bases and 1 base, in that order; junction bases with no gene match: 4. Germline CDR1 and CDR2: KGHDR and SFDVKD. This CDR3 is 16 amino acids long. The sequencing sample was made of PBMCs. The origin of this receptor is a human donor in good health (CMV status not recorded). Some clones in this sample may be carry-over from other donors' samples. The chain recombines TRBV24-1 with TRBJ2-2; TRBD1 aligns across 7 bases. The CDR3 nucleotides read TGTGCCACCAGTGATCGCCGGGACAGGAACACCGGGGAGCTGTTTTTT. Encoded protein: CATSDRRDRNTGELFF.